This T cell receptor beta chain was retrieved from a study of T cells after yellow fever vaccination. The CDR3 totals 11 residues. V lost 5 bases, J lost 11 bases, and 5 bases stayed unmatched. Germline values: CDR1 DFQATT, CDR2 SNEGSKA (reference sequence). In TCRdb, the 5' RACE reads were re-called with MiXCR into one record per CDR3 protein. The table shows 300,000 to 400,000 distinct CDR3 sequences, with approximately 3.9% occurring only once. This clonotype originated in a man younger than 35 who received the YFV17D yellow fever vaccine. Here the sequenced sample was PBMCs, taken 5 days after the yellow fever booster vaccination. This chain joins TRBV20-1 and TRBJ2-1, with 8 bases matching TRBD1. CDR3 sequence reads: CSAGTGGQQFF. In DNA, the CDR3 is TGCAGTGCTGGTACAGGGGGTCAGCAGTTCTTC.